The 10 T cell receptor beta chains below all came from one sample that was sequenced in a study of blood T cells in healthy people across ages. PCR was performed a second time for roughly 7 to 11 cycles using a sample-barcoded 5' primer and a J-beta primer mix. TCRdb re-analysed the 5' RACE reads in MiXCR, keeping a single row per CDR3 protein. Of 1.4 million to 1.5 million distinct CDR3 sequences in the sample, roughly 45% were seen once. Source material: blood. The receptor set was obtained from a woman under 30 in good health.

This clonotype has just a few counts. The chain is built from TRBV30 and TRBJ1-2, with no clear D. The CDR3 sequence is 13 residues long. Germline V gene lookup returns CDR1 GTSNPN and CDR2 SVGIG (reference sequence). The germline V and J ends were trimmed by 0 bases and 4 bases, with 9 bases remaining between them. The CDR3: CAWSVYASYGYTF. CDR3 DNA: TGTGCCTGGAGTGTATATGCGTCCTATGGCTACACCTTC.

This chain joins TRBV7-9 and TRBJ1-1; the match to TRBD1 covers 7 bases. Germline V gives CDR1 SEHNR, CDR2 FQNEAQ (reference sequence). V lost 4 bases and J lost 0; bases outside the gene matches: 11. The CDR3 has 17 amino acids. The CDR3 nucleotides read TGTGCCAGCAGCTGGCAGGGGACAGTTCCAATGAACACTGAAGCTTTCTTT. Residues: CASSWQGTVPMNTEAFF.

This sequence joins TRBV7-2 and TRBJ2-7; 8 nucleotides align to TRBD2. CDR1 is SGHTA and CDR2 is FQGNSA in the germline V gene. J was trimmed by 2 bases and V by 1 base; bases with no gene match: 7. The CDR3 sequence is 16 residues long. CDR3 bases: TGTGCCAGCAGCTTAGGTCCTAGCGGGTCGACCTACGAGCAGTACTTC. It encodes CASSLGPSGSTYEQYF. Looking up the rest from reference TRBV7-2 and TRBJ2-7 gives the full variable domain: GAGVSQSPSNKVTEKGKDVELRCDPISGHTALYWYRQSLGQGLEFLIYFQGNSAPDKSGLPSDRFSAERTGGSVSTLTIQRTQQEDSAVYLCASSLGPSGSTYEQYFGPGTRLTVT.

This sequence joins TRBV5-6 and TRBJ2-1, with 11 bases lining up with TRBD2. Germline CDR1 is SGHDT and CDR2 is YYEEEE. The ends lost 3 bases at V and 7 bases at J; junction bases unmatched: 12. The CDR3 length is 17 residues. CDR3 amino acids: CASSSSLSGGAYNEQFF. CDR3 DNA sequence: TGTGCCAGCAGCTCTTCGCTTAGCGGGGGGGCATATAATGAGCAGTTCTTC.

This clonotype turned up a few times. The V and J genes are TRBV6-2 or TRBV6-3 and TRBJ2-7; possible D gene TRBD1, 5 bases. The CDR3 has 14 residues. CDR1 is MNHEY and CDR2 is SVGEGT in the germline V gene. V shed 2 bases and J shed 5 bases, with 13 bases lying between them. The CDR3, as DNA: TGTGCCAGCAGTTACGGGGCAGGAAGCGACGAGCAGTACTTC. This codes for CASSYGAGSDEQYF.

This clonotype was seen a few times. V and J are TRBV6-1 and TRBJ1-2, with 7 bases aligning to TRBD1. The germline CDR1 and CDR2 sequences are MNHNS and SASEGT. The CDR3 extends over 10 amino acids. CDR3 in DNA: TGTGCGGAGGGGGCGTATGGCTACACCTTC. This sequence encodes CAEGAYGYTF.

This clonotype appeared a few times. The V and J genes are TRBV4-2 and TRBJ2-2; D is uncertain. Trimming shortened V by 0 bases and J by 3 bases, and 11 bases separated the two germline ends. This CDR3 comprises 16 residues. Germline lookup yields CDR1 LGHNA and CDR2 YNFKEQ. The DNA for the CDR3 is TGTGCCAGCAGCCAAGAAAGTTTGGCTTACACCGGGGAGCTGTTTTTT. Translating gives CASSQESLAYTGELFF.

This clonotype was seen a few times. Just one base apart from a much larger clone, this may be a read error. J is TRBJ2-7 and V is TRBV2; 7 bases map to TRBD1. The CDR3 is 14 residues long. Germline-derived CDR1 and CDR2 are SNHLY and FYNNEI. The J segment lost 7 bases and the V segment lost 6 bases, leaving 12 bases of the junction unmatched. CDR3 in DNA: TGTGCCAGCAGCGCTTATGTGACAGGGAATGAGCAGTACTTC. It yields the protein CASSAYVTGNEQYF.

The gene calls are TRBV7-9 and TRBJ2-1; 8 nucleotides align to TRBD2. Losses at the gene ends were 5 bases for V and 11 bases for J; bases not matched to a gene: 5. The CDR3 spans 12 residues. Germline CDR1 is SEHNR and CDR2 is FQNEAQ (reference sequence). CDR3 loop: CASSLGTSKQFF. Written as DNA, the CDR3 is TGTGCCAGCAGCCTAGGGACTAGTAAGCAGTTCTTC.

V gene TRBV2 combines with J gene TRBJ2-3; D unclear. Trimming cost V 3 bases and J 9 bases, with 16 bases left between them. Germline CDR1 reads SNHLY; CDR2 reads FYNNEI. This CDR3 is 14 amino acids long. CDR3 DNA: TGTGCCAGCAGTGACCCAAGGGTGCGTGGGACGCAGTATTTT. It yields the protein CASSDPRVRGTQYF.